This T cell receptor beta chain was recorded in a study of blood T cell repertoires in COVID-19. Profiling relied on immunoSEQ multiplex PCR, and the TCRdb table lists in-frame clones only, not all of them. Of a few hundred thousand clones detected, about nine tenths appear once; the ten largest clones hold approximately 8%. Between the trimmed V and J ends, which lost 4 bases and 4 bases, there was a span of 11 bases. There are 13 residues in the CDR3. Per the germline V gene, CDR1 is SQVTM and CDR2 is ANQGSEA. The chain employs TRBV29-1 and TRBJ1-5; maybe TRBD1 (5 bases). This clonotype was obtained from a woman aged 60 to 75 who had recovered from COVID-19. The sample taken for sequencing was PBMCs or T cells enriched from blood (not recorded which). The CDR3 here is CSVVTGPNQPQHF. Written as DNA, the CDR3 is TGCAGCGTTGTAACAGGCCCAAATCAGCCCCAGCATTTT.